Listed below are T cell receptor beta chains from one sample, sequenced in a study of blood T cell repertoires in COVID-19. The assay was immunoSEQ multiplex PCR, and TCRdb's table has in-frame clones only and misses some. This repertoire shows some 700,000 clones, 90% found once; its top ten account for 0.2% to 0.3%. Sequenced sample: peripheral blood. The receptors stem from a young woman with acute or convalescent COVID-19. Each CDR3 is given with its conserved first and last residue. A row's size may be missing; if present it is once, few, many or a size class.

clone_size j_call v_call cdr3_aa
. TRBJ1-1 TRBV18 CASSLGQGLAEAFF
. TRBJ1-6 TRBV5-1 CASSLEAGPNSPLHF
. TRBJ1-4 TRBV7-6 CASSVGLNEKLFF
. TRBJ2-3 TRBV3-1/TRBV3-2 CASSRAERFTDTQYF
. TRBJ1-3 TRBV7-8 CASSLNRVRVDTIYF
. TRBJ2-3 TRBV29-1 CSAPTGGSTDTQYF
few TRBJ2-4 TRBV19 CASRNPGTGGAKNIQYF
. TRBJ1-1 TRBV6-6 CASSYPGGGLQAFF
. TRBJ2-1 TRBV5-1 CASSSLDRDGEQFF
. TRBJ1-1 TRBV14 CASSQARQGMDTEAFF
. TRBJ1-2 TRBV7-3 CASSFGQNYGYTF
. TRBJ1-1 TRBV29-1 CSVSFRGLNTEAFF
once TRBJ1-3 TRBV28 CASSSPSGRLSSGNTIYF
. TRBJ1-1 TRBV10-2 CASSVGGDHTEAFF
once TRBJ1-4 TRBV28 CASSTPQGSGSNEKLFF
. TRBJ2-1 TRBV7-2 CASSLVPVGSNEQFF
. TRBJ1-5 TRBV15 CATSQGVNQPQHF
. TRBJ1-3 TRBV5-1 CASSPRTGSDTIYF
. TRBJ2-7 TRBV18 CASSPPRGQGDEQYF
. TRBJ2-5 TRBV14 CASSQGMRETQYF
. TRBJ2-7 TRBV6-1 CASSEPAGGFLGEQYF
. TRBJ1-1 TRBV27 CASSITGTPNTEAFF
. TRBJ1-1 TRBV11-2 CASSASREGTEAFF
. TRBJ2-1 TRBV5-6 CASSLSYNEQFF
. TRBJ1-1 TRBV7-9 CASSDPRTGHYTEAFF
. TRBJ1-1 TRBV6-5 CASRSWARAEAFF
. TRBJ1-4 TRBV7-2 CAKSGTGREKLFF
. TRBJ1-2 TRBV7-9 CASSLGQYFGYTF
. TRBJ1-1 TRBV5-6 CASSTGDTEAFF
. TRBJ1-6 TRBV19 CATRTGASSYNSPLHF
. TRBJ2-2 TRBV15 CATSKTGWGSTGELFF
. TRBJ1-1 TRBV5-1 CASSLGDTEAFF
. TRBJ2-1 TRBV14 CASSPLAGGPDEQFF
. TRBJ1-5 TRBV5-3 CARSGERGNQPQHF
. TRBJ2-7 TRBV7-9 CASSLLASGEYEQYF
. TRBJ1-2 TRBV29-1 CSVGDSHYGYTF